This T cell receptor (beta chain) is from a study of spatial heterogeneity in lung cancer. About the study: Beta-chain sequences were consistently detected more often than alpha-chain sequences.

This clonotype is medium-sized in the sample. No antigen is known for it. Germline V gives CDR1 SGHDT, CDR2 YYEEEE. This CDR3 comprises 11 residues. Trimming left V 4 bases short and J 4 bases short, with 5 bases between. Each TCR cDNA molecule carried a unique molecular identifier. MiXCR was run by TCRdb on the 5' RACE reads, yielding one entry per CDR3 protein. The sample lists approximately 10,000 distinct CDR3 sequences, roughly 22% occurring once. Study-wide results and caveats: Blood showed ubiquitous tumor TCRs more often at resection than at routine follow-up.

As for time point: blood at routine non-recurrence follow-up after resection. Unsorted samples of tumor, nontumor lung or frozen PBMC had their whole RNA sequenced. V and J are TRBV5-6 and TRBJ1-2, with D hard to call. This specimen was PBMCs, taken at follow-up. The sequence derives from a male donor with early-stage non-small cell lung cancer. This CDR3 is CASSNSYGYTF. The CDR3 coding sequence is TGTGCCAGCAGCAACAGCTATGGCTACACCTTC.